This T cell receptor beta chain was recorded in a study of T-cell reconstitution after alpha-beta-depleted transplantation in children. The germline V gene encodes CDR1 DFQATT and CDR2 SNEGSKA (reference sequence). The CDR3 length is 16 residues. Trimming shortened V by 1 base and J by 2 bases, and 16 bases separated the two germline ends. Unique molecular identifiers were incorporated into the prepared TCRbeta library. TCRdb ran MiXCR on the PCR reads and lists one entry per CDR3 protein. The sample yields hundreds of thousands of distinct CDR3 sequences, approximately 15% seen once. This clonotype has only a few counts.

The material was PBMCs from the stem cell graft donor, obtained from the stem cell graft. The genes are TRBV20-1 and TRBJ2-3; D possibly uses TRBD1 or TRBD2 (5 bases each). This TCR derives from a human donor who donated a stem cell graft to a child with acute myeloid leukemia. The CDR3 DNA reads TGCAGTGCTAGAGTTGCCAAGGGGACCTTCACAGATACGCAGTATTTT. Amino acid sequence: CSARVAKGTFTDTQYF.